The 20 T cell receptor beta chains presented below share a single source sample, sequenced in a study of cytomegalovirus exposure and HLA in healthy donors. Amplification used 60 Vbeta primers and 13 Jbeta primers. Data came from immunoSEQ multiplex PCR; TCRdb stores just in-frame clones and leaves some out. Of about 150,000 clones listed, roughly three quarters were seen once; the top ten hold more than 3%. Sequencing was carried out using PBMCs. These receptors were taken from a male donor in good health and CMV-seronegative.

The chain joins TRBV27 to TRBJ2-7; 7 bases align to TRBD2. The CDR3 length is 15 residues. Losses at the gene ends were 1 base for V and 3 bases for J; bases not matched to a gene: 6. The germline V gene encodes CDR1 MNHEY and CDR2 SMNVEV (reference sequence). The CDR3 nucleotides read TGTGCCAGCAGTTTATTTAAGACTAGCTACTACGAGCAGTACTTC. This translates into CASSLFKTSYYEQYF.

The chain links TRBV30 to TRBJ1-2; TRBD1 matches at 12 bases. Germline V lookup: CDR1 GTSNPN, CDR2 SVGIG (reference sequence). Trimming took 4 bases from V and 8 from J; bases not matched to a gene: 8. The CDR3 totals 14 residues. The CDR3 protein is CAWIRGQGARGYTF. The CDR3 DNA sequence: TGTGCCTGGATCAGGGGACAGGGGGCGCGAGGCTACACCTTC.

This chain connects TRBV6-1 to TRBJ2-1, with D possibly being TRBD2 (6 bases). The germline V and J ends were trimmed by 7 bases and 0 bases, with 10 bases remaining between them. The CDR3 totals 14 residues. CDR1 is MNHNS and CDR2 is SASEGT in the germline V gene. The CDR3 DNA reads TGTGCCAGCAAGGAGGGGTACTCCTACAATGAGCAGTTCTTC. Its translation: CASKEGYSYNEQFF.

The rearrangement joins TRBV5-5 to TRBJ2-5, with TRBD2 matching over 13 bases. The trim removed 4 bases at V and 6 bases at J, leaving 9 bases unmatched. This CDR3 is 16 amino acids long. CDR1 SGHKS and CDR2 YYEKEE come from the germline V gene (reference sequence). DNA for the CDR3: TGTGCCAGCAGCACCACCAGGACTAGCGGGAGTCAGACCCAGTACTTC. Translation: CASSTTRTSGSQTQYF.

CDR3: CAIPPRGRALGNEQFF. The CDR3 DNA is TGTGCCATTCCTCCTAGGGGGAGGGCCTTAGGGAATGAGCAGTTCTTC. This sequence joins TRBV27 and TRBJ2-1; perhaps TRBD2 as D (7 bases). Germline values: CDR1 MNHEY, CDR2 SMNVEV (reference sequence). CDR3 length: 16 residues. V lost 10 bases, J lost 7 bases, and 26 bases lay in between.

The chain links TRBV7-9 to TRBJ2-1; 8 positions match TRBD2. Germline V gives CDR1 SEHNR, CDR2 FQNEAQ (reference sequence). CDR3 length: 14 residues. Germline trimming cut 5 bases from V and 9 bases from J; bases unmatched to any gene: 9. The chain's CDR3 is CASSPRVREGEQFF. CDR3 DNA sequence: TGTGCCAGCAGCCCTAGGGTTCGGGAGGGTGAGCAGTTCTTC.

The chain recombines TRBV5-5 with TRBJ2-5; the D gene is possibly TRBD1 (5 bases). The germline V and J ends were trimmed by 5 bases and 3 bases, with 11 bases remaining between them. The CDR3 extends over 13 amino acids. CDR1 and CDR2 (germline): SGHKS, YYEKEE (reference sequence). The CDR3 region has the DNA TGTGCCAGCAGTAGACAGATAGAAGAGACCCAGTACTTC. This translates into CASSRQIEETQYF. Together with reference TRBV5-5 and TRBJ2-5, the CDR3 gives the full variable domain: DAGVTQSPTHLIKTRGQQVTLRCSPISGHKSVSWYQQVLGQGPQFIFQYYEKEERGRGNFPDRFSARQFPNYSSELNVNALLLGDSALYLCASSRQIEETQYFGPGTRLLVL.

The chain joins TRBV30 to TRBJ2-3, with TRBD1 matching 7 bases. There are 14 residues in the CDR3. Germline lookup yields CDR1 GTSNPN and CDR2 SVGIG (reference sequence). Trimming at V came to 5 bases and at J to 0 bases, leaving 5 bases not matched to a gene. CDR3 in DNA: TGTGCCTGGCGAAGACAGGGTAGCACAGATACGCAGTATTTT. This gives the protein CAWRRQGSTDTQYF. Filled out from reference TRBV30 and TRBJ2-3, the complete variable domain reads SQTIHQWPATLVQPVGSPLSLECTVEGTSNPNLYWYRQAAGRGLQLLFYSVGIGQISSEVPQNLSASRPQDRQFILSSKKLLLSDSGFYLCAWRRQGSTDTQYFGPGTRLTVL.

Details on this clone: Other DNA variants within this sample encode the same CDR3. This chain connects TRBV9 to TRBJ2-6; 8 bases line up with TRBD2. V lost 0 bases, J lost 7 bases, and 12 bases stayed unmatched. CDR1 is SGDLS, CDR2 YYNGEE, per germline. The CDR3 has 18 amino acids. The CDR3 protein is CASSVEGGTSYLANVLTF. CDR3 DNA sequence: TGTGCCAGCAGCGTAGAAGGGGGGACTAGTTATTTAGCCAACGTCCTGACTTTC.

This chain joins TRBV7-2 and TRBJ2-5; 15 positions agree with TRBD2. Per the germline V gene, CDR1 is SGHTA and CDR2 is FQGNSA. This CDR3 has 17 residues. V was pared by 5 bases and J by 5 bases, with 9 bases of the junction left unmatched. The CDR3 spells CASSPPGTSGGIETQYF. Here the CDR3 DNA reads TGTGCCAGCAGCCCCCCAGGGACTAGCGGGGGGATCGAGACCCAGTACTTC.

This clone was detected only once. The chain is built from TRBV6-5 and TRBJ1-1; 7 bases align to TRBD1. This CDR3 is 14 amino acids long. Germline assignment: CDR1 MNHEY and CDR2 SVGAGI. The V segment lost 6 bases and the J segment 1 base; nucleotides outside the gene matches: 5. The CDR3, as DNA: TGTGCCAGCAGCCCCGGGACAGCGAACACTGAAGCTTTCTTT. Translation gives CASSPGTANTEAFF.

V usage is TRBV5-1 and J usage is TRBJ2-3, with TRBD1 matching 9 bases. The germline V gene encodes CDR1 SGHRS and CDR2 YFSETQ. J was trimmed by 4 bases and V by 4 bases; bases with no gene match: 4. This CDR3 comprises 14 residues. CDR3 loop: CASSRGQGPDTQYF. CDR3 nucleotides: TGCGCCAGCAGCCGGGGACAGGGACCAGATACGCAGTATTTT.

The V and J genes are TRBV27 and TRBJ2-7; D perhaps matches TRBD2 (5 bases). Trimming removed 4 bases at V and 6 bases at J, with 13 bases between. The CDR3 loop spans 13 amino acids. Germline-derived CDR1 and CDR2 are MNHEY and SMNVEV (reference sequence). The CDR3: CASSSVRGFEQYF. CDR3 DNA sequence: TGTGCCAGCAGTTCTGTACGGGGTTTCGAGCAGTACTTC.

The rearrangement uses TRBV5-6 and TRBJ2-2, with 7 bases that match TRBD1. Germline V gives CDR1 SGHDT, CDR2 YYEEEE. The CDR3 extends over 15 amino acids. V lost 4 bases, J lost 3 bases, and 6 bases stayed unmatched. CDR3 nucleotide sequence: TGTGCCAGCAGCCTCCGGGACAGAGACACCGGGGAGCTGTTTTTT. Amino acid sequence: CASSLRDRDTGELFF.

J is TRBJ1-4 and V is TRBV6-1; D is possibly TRBD1 (6 bases). V was cut by 4 bases and J by 0 bases, with 12 bases left in between. CDR3 length equals 16 residues. Looked up from germline, CDR1 is MNHNS and CDR2 is SASEGT. CDR3 in DNA: TGTGCCAGCAGTGCCGGCAGGGGCCCAACTAATGAAAAACTGTTTTTT. Residues: CASSAGRGPTNEKLFF.

In its sample, this clone was seen a few times. V and J are TRBV5-6 and TRBJ2-7, with D perhaps matching TRBD2 (6 bases). V lost 4 bases to trimming and J lost 6 bases, with 17 bases between them. Germline assignment: CDR1 SGHDT and CDR2 YYEEEE. The CDR3 is 14 amino acids. CDR3 in DNA: TGTGCCAGCAGCCTGGGACTGGGAGGAGGCGAGCAGTACTTC. Residues: CASSLGLGGGEQYF. Filled out from reference TRBV5-6 and TRBJ2-7, the complete variable domain reads DAGVTQSPTHLIKTRGQQVTLRCSPKSGHDTVSWYQQALGQGPQFIFQYYEEEERQRGNFPDRFSGHQFPNYSSELNVNALLLGDSALYLCASSLGLGGGEQYFGPGTRLTVT.

The CDR3 DNA reads TGTGCCAGCAGCTTAGGGGGGGCGGCGGGGGACAATGAGCAGTTCTTC. Translating it yields CASSLGGAAGDNEQFF. The chain has TRBV11-3 and TRBJ2-1; tentative D call: TRBD2 (7 bases). This CDR3 has 16 residues. Germline assignment: CDR1 SGHNT and CDR2 YENEEA. Trimming removed 1 base at V and 5 bases at J, with 15 bases between.

V is TRBV15 and J is TRBJ2-5; 8 nucleotides align to TRBD2. The ends lost 4 bases at V and 6 bases at J; junction bases unmatched: 7. Germline V lookup: CDR1 LNHNV, CDR2 YYDKDF (reference sequence). The CDR3 has 14 residues. The CDR3 reads CATSMGLVDQTQYF. In nucleotides, the CDR3 is TGTGCCACCAGCATGGGACTAGTAGATCAGACCCAGTACTTC.

This clone was seen a few times. This chain connects TRBV4-1 to TRBJ2-7; D not resolved. The CDR3 sequence is 14 residues long. Germline V gene data show CDR1 as MGHRA and CDR2 as YSYEKL. Trimming shortened V by 6 bases and J by 4 bases, and 16 bases separated the two germline ends. The CDR3, as DNA: TGCGCCAGCAGTTTCAGCTCAGGCTCGTACGAGCAGTACTTC. Translating it yields CASSFSSGSYEQYF.

The CDR3 region has the DNA TGTGCCTGGGACAGGGGGCTACATGGCTACACCTTC. Protein sequence: CAWDRGLHGYTF. The rearrangement links TRBV30 to TRBJ1-2; TRBD1 agrees at 10 bases. The CDR3 consists of 12 residues. Germline V gene lookup returns CDR1 GTSNPN and CDR2 SVGIG (reference sequence). J lost 6 bases, V lost 5 bases, and 3 bases had no gene match.